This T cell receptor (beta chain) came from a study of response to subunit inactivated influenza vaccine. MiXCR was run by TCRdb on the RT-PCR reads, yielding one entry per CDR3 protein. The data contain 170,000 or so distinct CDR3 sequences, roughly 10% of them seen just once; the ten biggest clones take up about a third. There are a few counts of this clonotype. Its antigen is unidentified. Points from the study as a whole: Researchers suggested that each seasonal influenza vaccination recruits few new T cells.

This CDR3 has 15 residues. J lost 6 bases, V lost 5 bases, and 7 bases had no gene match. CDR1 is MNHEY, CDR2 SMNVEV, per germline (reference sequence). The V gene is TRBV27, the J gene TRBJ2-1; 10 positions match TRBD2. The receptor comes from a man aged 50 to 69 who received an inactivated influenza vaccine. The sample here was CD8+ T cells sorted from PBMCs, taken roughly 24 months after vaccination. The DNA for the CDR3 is TGTGCCAGCAGTATAACCGGGACTAGCGTCAATGAGCAGTTCTTC. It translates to CASSITGTSVNEQFF.